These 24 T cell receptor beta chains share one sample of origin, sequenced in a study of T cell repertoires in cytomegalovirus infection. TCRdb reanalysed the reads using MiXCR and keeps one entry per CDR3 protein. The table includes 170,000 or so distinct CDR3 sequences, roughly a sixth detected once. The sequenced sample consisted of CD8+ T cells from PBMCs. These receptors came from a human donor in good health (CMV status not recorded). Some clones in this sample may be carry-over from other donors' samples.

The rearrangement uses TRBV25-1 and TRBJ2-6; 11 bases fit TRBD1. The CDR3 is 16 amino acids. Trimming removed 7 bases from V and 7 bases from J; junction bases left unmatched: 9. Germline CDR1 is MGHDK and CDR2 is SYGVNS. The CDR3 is CASIGTGGTTANVLTF. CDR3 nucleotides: TGTGCCAGCATTGGGACAGGGGGTACAACTGCCAACGTCCTGACTTTC.

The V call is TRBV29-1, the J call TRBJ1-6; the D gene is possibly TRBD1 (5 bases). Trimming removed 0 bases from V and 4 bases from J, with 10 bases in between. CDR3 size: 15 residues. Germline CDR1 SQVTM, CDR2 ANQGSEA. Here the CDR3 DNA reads TGCAGCGTTGAAGATCAAGGGGCTTATAATTCACCCCTCCACTTT. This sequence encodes CSVEDQGAYNSPLHF. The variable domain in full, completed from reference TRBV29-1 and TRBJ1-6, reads SAVISQKPSRDICQRGTSLTIQCQVDSQVTMMFWYRQQPGQSLTLIATANQGSEATYESGFVIDKFPISRPNLTFSTLTVSNMSPEDSSIYLCSVEDQGAYNSPLHFGNGTRLTVT.

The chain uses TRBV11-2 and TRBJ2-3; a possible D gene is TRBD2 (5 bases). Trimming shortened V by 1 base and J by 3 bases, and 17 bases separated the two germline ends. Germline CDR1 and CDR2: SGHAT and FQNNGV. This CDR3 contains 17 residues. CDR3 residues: CASSLVPRLLGTDTQYF. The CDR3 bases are TGTGCCAGCAGCTTAGTCCCCCGACTACTAGGGACAGATACGCAGTATTTT. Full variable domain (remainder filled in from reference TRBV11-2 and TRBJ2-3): EAGVAQSPRYKIIEKRQSVAFWCNPISGHATLYWYQQILGQGPKLLIQFQNNGVVDDSQLPKDRFSAERLKGVDSTLKIQPAKLEDSAVYLCASSLVPRLLGTDTQYFGPGTRLTVL.

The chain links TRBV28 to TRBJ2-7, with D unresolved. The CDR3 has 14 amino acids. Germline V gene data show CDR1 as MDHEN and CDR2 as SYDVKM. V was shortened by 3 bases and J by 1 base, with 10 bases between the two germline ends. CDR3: CASSLIWGSYEQYF. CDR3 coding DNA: TGTGCCAGCAGTTTGATCTGGGGATCCTACGAGCAGTACTTC.

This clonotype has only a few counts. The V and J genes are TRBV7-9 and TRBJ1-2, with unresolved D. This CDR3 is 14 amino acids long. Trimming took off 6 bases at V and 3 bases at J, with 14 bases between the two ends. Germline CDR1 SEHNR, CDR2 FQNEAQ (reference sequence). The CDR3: CASRPDGSYYGYTF. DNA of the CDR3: TGTGCCAGCAGACCAGATGGGTCTTACTATGGCTACACCTTC.

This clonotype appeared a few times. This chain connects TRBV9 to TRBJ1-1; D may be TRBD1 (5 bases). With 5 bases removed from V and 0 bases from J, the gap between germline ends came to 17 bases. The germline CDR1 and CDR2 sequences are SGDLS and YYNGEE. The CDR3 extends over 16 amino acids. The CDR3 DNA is TGTGCCAGCAGTTCTTCTACTCTGGGGCTGAACACTGAAGCTTTCTTT. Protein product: CASSSSTLGLNTEAFF.

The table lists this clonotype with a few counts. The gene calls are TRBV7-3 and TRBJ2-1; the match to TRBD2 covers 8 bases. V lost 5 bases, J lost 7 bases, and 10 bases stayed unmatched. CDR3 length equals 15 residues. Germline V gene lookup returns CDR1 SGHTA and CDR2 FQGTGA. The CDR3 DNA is TGTGCCAGCAGCCGAATCCGGGGGGGCCCGAATGAGCAGTTCTTC. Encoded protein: CASSRIRGGPNEQFF.

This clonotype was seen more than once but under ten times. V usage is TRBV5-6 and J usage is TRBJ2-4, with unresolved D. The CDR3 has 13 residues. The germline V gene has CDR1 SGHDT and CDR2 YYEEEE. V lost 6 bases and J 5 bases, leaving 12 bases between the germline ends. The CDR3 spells CASNLGSQNIQYF. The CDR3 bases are TGTGCCAGCAACCTGGGATCCCAAAACATTCAGTACTTC.

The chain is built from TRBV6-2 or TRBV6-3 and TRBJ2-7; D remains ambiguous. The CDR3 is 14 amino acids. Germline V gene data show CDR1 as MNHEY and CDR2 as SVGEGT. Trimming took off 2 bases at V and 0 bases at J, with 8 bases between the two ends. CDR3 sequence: CASSYGGRSYEQYF. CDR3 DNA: TGTGCCAGCAGTTACGGCGGTCGCTCCTACGAGCAGTACTTC.

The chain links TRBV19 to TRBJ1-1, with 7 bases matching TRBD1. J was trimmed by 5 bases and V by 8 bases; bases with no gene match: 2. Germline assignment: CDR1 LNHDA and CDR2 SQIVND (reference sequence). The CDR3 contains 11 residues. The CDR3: CASSTGTEAFF. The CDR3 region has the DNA TGTGCCAGTTCGACAGGGACTGAAGCTTTCTTT.

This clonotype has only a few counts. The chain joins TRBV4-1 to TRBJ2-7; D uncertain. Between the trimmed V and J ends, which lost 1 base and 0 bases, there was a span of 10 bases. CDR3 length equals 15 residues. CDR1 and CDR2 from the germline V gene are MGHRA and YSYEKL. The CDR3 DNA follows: TGCGCCAGCAGCCAAGCGAGACGGAACTCCTACGAGCAGTACTTC. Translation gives CASSQARRNSYEQYF.

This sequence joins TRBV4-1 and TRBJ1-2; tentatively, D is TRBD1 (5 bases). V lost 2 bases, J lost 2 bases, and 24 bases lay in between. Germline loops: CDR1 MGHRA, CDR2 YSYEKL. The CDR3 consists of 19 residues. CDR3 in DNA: TGCGCCAGCAGCCAAAGTGAGGTGGGGGAGATCGTCAACAACTATGGCTACACCTTC. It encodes CASSQSEVGEIVNNYGYTF.

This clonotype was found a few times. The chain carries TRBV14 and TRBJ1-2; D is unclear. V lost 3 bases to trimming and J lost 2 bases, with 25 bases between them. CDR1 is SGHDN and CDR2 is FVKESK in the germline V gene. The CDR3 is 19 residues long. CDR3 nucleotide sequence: TGTGCCAGCAGCCAGATATCGGGCCCTACTACTGATGTCAACTATGGCTACACCTTC. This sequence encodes CASSQISGPTTDVNYGYTF.

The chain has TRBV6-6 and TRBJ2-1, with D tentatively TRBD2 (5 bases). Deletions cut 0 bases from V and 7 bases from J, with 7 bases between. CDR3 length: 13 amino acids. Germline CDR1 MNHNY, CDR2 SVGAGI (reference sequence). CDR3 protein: CASSYSRTNEQFF. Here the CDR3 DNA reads TGTGCCAGCAGTTACTCGCGGACTAATGAGCAGTTCTTC.

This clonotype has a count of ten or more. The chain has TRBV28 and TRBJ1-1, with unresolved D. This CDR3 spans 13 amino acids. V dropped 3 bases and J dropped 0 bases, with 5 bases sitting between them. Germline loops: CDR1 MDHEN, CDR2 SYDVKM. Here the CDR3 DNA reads TGTGCCAGCAGTTTTAGGGTGAACACTGAAGCTTTCTTT. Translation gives CASSFRVNTEAFF.

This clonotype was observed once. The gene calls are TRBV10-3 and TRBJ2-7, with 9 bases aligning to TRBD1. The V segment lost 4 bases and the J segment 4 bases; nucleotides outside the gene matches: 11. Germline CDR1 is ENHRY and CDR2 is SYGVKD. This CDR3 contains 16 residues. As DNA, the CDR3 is TGTGCCATCAGTGGAGACAGGGGGTTCTCGGTGTACGAGCAGTACTTC. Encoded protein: CAISGDRGFSVYEQYF.

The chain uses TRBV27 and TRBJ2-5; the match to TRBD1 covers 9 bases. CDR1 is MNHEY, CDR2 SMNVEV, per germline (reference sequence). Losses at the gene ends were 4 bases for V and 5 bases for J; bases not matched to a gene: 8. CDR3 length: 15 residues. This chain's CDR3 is CASSSLQGAAETQYF. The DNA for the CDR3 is TGTGCCAGCAGTTCGTTACAGGGGGCAGCGGAGACCCAGTACTTC.

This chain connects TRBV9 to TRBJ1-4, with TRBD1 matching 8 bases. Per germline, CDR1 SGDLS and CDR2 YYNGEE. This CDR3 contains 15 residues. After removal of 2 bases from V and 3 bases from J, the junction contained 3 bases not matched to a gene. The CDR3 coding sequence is TGTGCCAGCAGCGTCGGACAGGGAGCTAATGAAAAACTGTTTTTT. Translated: CASSVGQGANEKLFF.

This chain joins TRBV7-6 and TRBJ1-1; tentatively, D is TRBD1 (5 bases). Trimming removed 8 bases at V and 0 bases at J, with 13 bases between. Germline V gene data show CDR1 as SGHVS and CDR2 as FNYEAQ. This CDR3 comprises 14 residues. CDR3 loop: CASSRGRLNTEAFF. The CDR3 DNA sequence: TGTGCCAGCTCTCGGGGACGGTTGAACACTGAAGCTTTCTTT.

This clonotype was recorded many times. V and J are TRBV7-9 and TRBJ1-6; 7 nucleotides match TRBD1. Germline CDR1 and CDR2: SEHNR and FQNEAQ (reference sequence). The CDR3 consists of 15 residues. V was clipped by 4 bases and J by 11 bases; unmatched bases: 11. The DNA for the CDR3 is TGTGCCAGCAGCTCTCGACGGGACAGATTACCACCCCTCCACTTT. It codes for CASSSRRDRLPPLHF. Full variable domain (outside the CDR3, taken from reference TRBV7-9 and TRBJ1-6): DTGVSQNPRHKITKRGQNVTFRCDPISEHNRLYWYRQTLGQGPEFLTYFQNEAQLEKSRLLSDRFSAERPKGSFSTLEIQRTEQGDSAMYLCASSSRRDRLPPLHFGNGTRLTVT.

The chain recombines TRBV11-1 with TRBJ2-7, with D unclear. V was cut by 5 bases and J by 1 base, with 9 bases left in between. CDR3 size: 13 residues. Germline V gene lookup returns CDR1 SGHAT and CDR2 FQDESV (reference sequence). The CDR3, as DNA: TGTGCCAGCAGCCAAGACGGTTCCTACGAGCAGTACTTC. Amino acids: CASSQDGSYEQYF.

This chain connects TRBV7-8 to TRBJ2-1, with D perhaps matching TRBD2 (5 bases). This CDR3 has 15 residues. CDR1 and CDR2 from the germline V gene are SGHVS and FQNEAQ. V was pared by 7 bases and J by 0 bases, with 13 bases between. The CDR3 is CASTSDGSSYNEQFF. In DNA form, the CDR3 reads TGTGCCAGCACCTCTGATGGGAGCTCCTACAATGAGCAGTTCTTC.

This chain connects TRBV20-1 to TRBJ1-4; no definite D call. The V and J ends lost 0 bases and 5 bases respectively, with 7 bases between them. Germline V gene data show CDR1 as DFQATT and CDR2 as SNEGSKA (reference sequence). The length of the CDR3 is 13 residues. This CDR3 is CSAREWTNEKLFF. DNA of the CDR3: TGCAGTGCTAGAGAGTGGACCAATGAAAAACTGTTTTTT.

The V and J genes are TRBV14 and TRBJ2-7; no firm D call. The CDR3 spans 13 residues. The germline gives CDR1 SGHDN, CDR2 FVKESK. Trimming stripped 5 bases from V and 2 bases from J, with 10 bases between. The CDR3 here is CASSYRRAYEQYF. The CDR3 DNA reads TGTGCCAGCAGCTACCGACGGGCCTACGAGCAGTACTTC. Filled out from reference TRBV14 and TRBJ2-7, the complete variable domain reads EAGVTQFPSHSVIEKGQTVTLRCDPISGHDNLYWYRRVMGKEIKFLLHFVKESKQDESGMPNNRFLAERTGGTYSTLKVQPAELEDSGVYFCASSYRRAYEQYFGPGTRLTVT.